The 32 T cell receptor beta chains given below trace back to one sample, sequenced in a study of cytomegalovirus exposure and HLA in healthy donors. The protocol was immunoSEQ multiplex PCR, while the TCRdb copy is restricted to in-frame clones and leaves out a portion. The top ten hold roughly 1.2% of the sample, which has over 100,000 clones, 85% to 90% seen once. Input material: PBMCs. The receptors shown here come from a woman aged 18 to 35 in good health and CMV-seronegative.

The chain carries TRBV7-9 and TRBJ2-3; TRBD1 aligns across 9 bases. CDR1 SEHNR and CDR2 FQNEAQ come from the germline V gene (reference sequence). J lost 4 bases, V lost 7 bases, and 6 bases had no gene match. This CDR3 contains 14 residues. The CDR3 spells CASTGTGFADTQYF. CDR3 DNA sequence: TGTGCCAGCACCGGGACAGGGTTTGCAGATACGCAGTATTTT.

This chain uses TRBV4-1 with TRBJ1-6; 7 positions agree with TRBD1. The CDR3 spans 17 residues. Germline trimming cut 4 bases from V and 6 bases from J; bases unmatched to any gene: 12. Germline loops: CDR1 MGHRA, CDR2 YSYEKL. In DNA form, the CDR3 reads TGCGCCAGCAGCCCAGCTCAACCCAGGGGGTTTAATTCACCCCTCCACTTT. This codes for CASSPAQPRGFNSPLHF.

The V call is TRBV11-2, the J call TRBJ2-5, with TRBD2 as a possible D gene (6 bases). V lost 1 base, J lost 3 bases, and 12 bases lay in between. The CDR3 covers 15 residues. Germline V gene lookup returns CDR1 SGHAT and CDR2 FQNNGV. This CDR3 is CASSLAGWREETQYF. CDR3 nucleotide sequence: TGTGCCAGCAGCTTAGCCGGGTGGAGGGAAGAGACCCAGTACTTC.

The chain couples TRBV6-5 to TRBJ1-1, with 8 bases fitting TRBD1. V trimming: 1 base; J trimming: 6 bases; junction bases outside the gene matches: 7. This CDR3 has 15 residues. Germline CDR1 is MNHEY and CDR2 is SVGAGI. The CDR3 here is CASSYLGQGDPEAFF. In DNA, the CDR3 is TGTGCCAGCAGTTACTTAGGACAGGGAGACCCTGAAGCTTTCTTT.

V gene TRBV6-5 combines with J gene TRBJ1-2; 7 bases align to TRBD1. Germline loops: CDR1 MNHEY, CDR2 SVGAGI. This CDR3 is 13 amino acids long. V was pared by 4 bases and J by 7 bases, with 6 bases of the junction left unmatched. The CDR3 DNA reads TGTGCCAGCAGTTCCGACAGGGTCTCTGGCTACACCTTC. It codes for CASSSDRVSGYTF.

The chain uses TRBV5-1 and TRBJ2-5, with D possibly matching TRBD1 (7 bases). The CDR3 covers 14 residues. The germline V gene encodes CDR1 SGHRS and CDR2 YFSETQ. The V end was cut by 3 bases, the J end by 1 base, with 10 bases between. The chain's CDR3 is CASSWRDSQETQYF. For the CDR3, the DNA is TGCGCCAGCAGCTGGCGGGACAGCCAAGAGACCCAGTACTTC.

The chain is built from TRBV5-6 and TRBJ1-2, with D hard to call. Looked up from germline, CDR1 is SGHDT and CDR2 is YYEEEE. This CDR3 is 14 amino acids long. Between the trimmed V and J ends, which lost 0 bases and 11 bases, there was a span of 17 bases. The CDR3 loop is CASSLAAGSLGYTF. DNA of the CDR3: TGTGCCAGCAGCTTGGCCGCAGGCAGCTTGGGTTACACCTTC. Based on the CDR3 plus reference TRBV5-6 and TRBJ1-2, the full variable domain is DAGVTQSPTHLIKTRGQQVTLRCSPKSGHDTVSWYQQALGQGPQFIFQYYEEEERQRGNFPDRFSGHQFPNYSSELNVNALLLGDSALYLCASSLAAGSLGYTFGSGTRLTVV.

A single count supports this clone. A junction boundary mismatches the germline segment, possibly from a read error. The chain has TRBV6-1 and TRBJ2-7; no clear D gene. Germline values: CDR1 MNHNS, CDR2 SASEGT. CDR3 length: 11 amino acids. The CDR3 sequence is CASSDSDEQYF. The DNA of the CDR3 is TGTGCCAGCAGTGACTCCGACGAGCAGTACTTC.

This rearrangement joins TRBV5-6 to TRBJ2-7; 10 bases match TRBD1. Unmatched junction bases numbered 3, after V lost 0 bases and J lost 6 bases. The CDR3 contains 14 residues. CDR1 and CDR2 (germline): SGHDT, YYEEEE. The CDR3, as DNA: TGTGCCAGCAGCTTGGGGGGACAGGGGTCCGAGCAGTACTTC. Protein sequence: CASSLGGQGSEQYF.

The chain has TRBV5-1 and TRBJ2-2; tentatively, D is TRBD1 (5 bases). The germline CDR1 and CDR2 sequences are SGHRS and YFSETQ. This CDR3 comprises 17 residues. V was clipped by 3 bases and J by 5 bases, with 20 bases between them. CDR3 nucleotides: TGCGCCAGCAGCTCTGGCCCTACCAGGGTTGTAACCGGGGAGCTGTTTTTT. It yields the protein CASSSGPTRVVTGELFF.

The chain couples TRBV6-6 to TRBJ1-5; 9 bases are shared with TRBD1. V was pared by 5 bases and J by 7 bases, with 6 bases of the junction left unmatched. Germline CDR1 MNHNY, CDR2 SVGAGI (reference sequence). The CDR3 extends over 14 amino acids. CDR3 protein: CASSPTGGVQPQHF. DNA of the CDR3: TGTGCCAGCAGTCCTACAGGGGGCGTGCAGCCCCAGCATTTT.

This chain joins TRBV19 and TRBJ1-4, with D possibly being TRBD1 (6 bases). CDR1 is LNHDA, CDR2 SQIVND, per germline (reference sequence). The ends were cut back, 4 bases at V and 14 bases at J, with 23 bases in the middle. The CDR3 is 15 residues long. The CDR3 here is CASSRDNYRARDLFF. The DNA of the CDR3 is TGTGCCAGTAGTAGGGATAATTACAGGGCAAGGGACCTGTTTTTT. The full variable domain, with the rest looked up from reference TRBV19 and TRBJ1-4, is DGGITQSPKYLFRKEGQNVTLSCEQNLNHDAMYWYRQDPGQGLRLIYYSQIVNDFQKGDIAEGYSVSREKKESFPLTVTSAQKNPTAFYLCASSRDNYRARDLFFGSGTQLSVL.

This rearrangement joins TRBV4-1 to TRBJ2-5; 7 bases match TRBD1. Trimming took 0 bases from V and 5 from J; bases not matched to a gene: 6. The CDR3 runs to 15 residues. The V gene's germline CDR1 is MGHRA and CDR2 YSYEKL. The CDR3 is CASSQDEGAMETQYF. CDR3 DNA sequence: TGCGCCAGCAGCCAAGATGAGGGGGCTATGGAGACCCAGTACTTC.

This chain links TRBV29-1 with TRBJ2-7, with D maybe TRBD1 (5 bases). Germline V lookup: CDR1 SQVTM, CDR2 ANQGSEA. The ends were cut back, 1 base at V and 5 bases at J, with 12 bases in the middle. CDR3 length: 13 residues. Written as DNA, the CDR3 is TGCAGCGTTGAAGGGCTCGCAGGGCACGAGCAGTACTTC. This translates into CSVEGLAGHEQYF.

The genes are TRBV18 and TRBJ2-7; TRBD1 is a possible D gene (6 bases). Germline V gene data show CDR1 as KGHSH and CDR2 as LQKENI. The CDR3 totals 16 residues. V was pared by 3 bases and J by 7 bases, with 22 bases between. CDR3 DNA: TGTGCCAGCTCACCGACAGGATCTGGGATATCGGGTGAGCAGTACTTC. Its translation is CASSPTGSGISGEQYF.

The V gene is TRBV27, the J gene TRBJ2-5; the D gene is possibly TRBD1 (7 bases). Germline lookup yields CDR1 MNHEY and CDR2 SMNVEV (reference sequence). V was cut by 6 bases and J by 5 bases, with 19 bases left in between. The CDR3 length is 15 residues. CDR3 in amino acids: CASRTLAGGTETQYF. The CDR3 nucleotides are TGTGCCAGCAGGACCTTGGCAGGGGGGACTGAGACCCAGTACTTC.

This chain connects TRBV7-9 to TRBJ1-2; 7 nucleotides match TRBD1. J gave up 6 bases and V 5 bases, and 9 bases lay outside the gene matches. CDR3 length equals 14 residues. CDR1 is SEHNR, CDR2 FQNEAQ, per germline (reference sequence). For the CDR3, the DNA is TGTGCCAGCAGCGCTGGGACAGTCCTGCATGGCTACACCTTC. It codes for CASSAGTVLHGYTF.

V is TRBV9 and J is TRBJ1-3; D not resolved. Germline CDR1 reads SGDLS; CDR2 reads YYNGEE. The CDR3 length is 14 residues. V dropped 0 bases and J dropped 9 bases, with 13 bases sitting between them. CDR3 bases: TGTGCCAGCAGCGTAGCAGGAGGTCTAAGCACCATATATTTT. This codes for CASSVAGGLSTIYF.

V and J are TRBV18 and TRBJ2-5, with D possibly matching TRBD1 (5 bases). Germline-derived CDR1 and CDR2 are KGHSH and LQKENI. The CDR3 extends over 13 amino acids. The V gene lost 1 base and the J gene lost 3 bases, with 6 bases spanning the gap. CDR3 bases: TGTGCCAGCTCACCACGCAGGGAAGAGACCCAGTACTTC. Its translation: CASSPRREETQYF.

The rearrangement joins TRBV4-2 to TRBJ2-3; D not certain. This CDR3 is built from 14 residues. With 0 bases removed from V and 4 bases from J, the gap between germline ends came to 8 bases. Germline V CDR1 and CDR2: LGHNA, YNFKEQ. The CDR3 DNA reads TGTGCCAGCAGCCAAGAAAGAGTCGCAGATACGCAGTATTTT. Protein sequence: CASSQERVADTQYF.

This chain uses TRBV10-1 with TRBJ1-2; 7 positions match TRBD1. CDR3 size: 14 residues. With V trimmed by 4 bases and J by 2 bases, 4 bases remained unmatched. The germline V gene encodes CDR1 WNHNN and CDR2 SYGVQD (reference sequence). CDR3 in DNA: TGCGCCAGCAGTGCTGGGACAGCGAACTATGGCTACACCTTC. Protein sequence: CASSAGTANYGYTF.

The CDR3 DNA sequence: TGTGCCAGCAGTGTTGAGAGGAATTACTACGAGCAGTACTTC. Amino acid sequence: CASSVERNYYEQYF. The chain carries TRBV2 and TRBJ2-7; unclear D gene. With 4 bases removed from V and 3 bases from J, the gap between germline ends came to 13 bases. This CDR3 is built from 14 residues. In germline, CDR1 is SNHLY, CDR2 FYNNEI.

This clone was detected once. This sequence joins TRBV7-3 and TRBJ2-3, with 10 nucleotides matching TRBD2. Germline CDR1 reads SGHTA; CDR2 reads FQGTGA. The CDR3 spans 17 residues. J gave up 7 bases and V 1 base, and 11 bases lay outside the gene matches. CDR3 in DNA: TGTGCCAGCAGCTTAATGTCGGCTAGCGGGGGCACGAATACGCAGTATTTT. Its protein product is CASSLMSASGGTNTQYF.

The V gene is TRBV21-1, the J gene TRBJ1-5. TRBV21-1 is a known pseudogene. This CDR3 is built from 15 residues. Written as DNA, the CDR3 is TGTGCCAGCAGCGAGGGAGGAGAGGGCAATCAGCCCCAGCATTTT. It specifies CASSEGGEGNQPQHF.

The table lists this clone with a count of one. The chain uses TRBV2 and TRBJ2-3; D unclear. The CDR3 covers 14 residues. V lost 10 bases to trimming and J lost 0 bases, with 14 bases between them. CDR1 is SNHLY and CDR2 is FYNNEI in the germline V gene. CDR3 sequence reads: CAIQRVGSTDTQYF. CDR3 bases: TGTGCCATACAACGTGTTGGTAGCACAGATACGCAGTATTTT.

V gene TRBV5-4 combines with J gene TRBJ1-6; D unclear. The CDR3 sequence is 12 residues long. Per the germline V gene, CDR1 is SGHNT and CDR2 is YYREEE (reference sequence). Trimming stripped 4 bases from V and 10 bases from J, with 9 bases between. The CDR3 DNA reads as TGTGCCAGCAGCCTACAGCTATCACCCCTCCACTTT. Translated, it gives CASSLQLSPLHF.

This rearrangement joins TRBV7-6 to TRBJ2-1; 7 bases are shared with TRBD2. Germline V gives CDR1 SGHVS, CDR2 FNYEAQ. Trimming at V came to 5 bases and at J to 9 bases, leaving 13 bases not matched to a gene. The CDR3 runs to 15 residues. As DNA, the CDR3 is TGTGCCAGCAGCCCCGGGGCCCCGACGGGGGGTGAGCAGTTCTTC. Protein: CASSPGAPTGGEQFF.

V is TRBV19 and J is TRBJ2-5; maybe TRBD1 (5 bases). The CDR3 runs 15 residues. CDR1 is LNHDA and CDR2 is SQIVND in the germline V gene (reference sequence). The V end lost 3 bases, the J end lost 0 bases, and 11 bases lay between the germline ends. The CDR3 DNA follows: TGTGCCAGTAGTATCCAACCAGGGTACCAAGAGACCCAGTACTTC. Amino acid sequence: CASSIQPGYQETQYF. Full variable domain (outside the CDR3, taken from reference TRBV19 and TRBJ2-5): DGGITQSPKYLFRKEGQNVTLSCEQNLNHDAMYWYRQDPGQGLRLIYYSQIVNDFQKGDIAEGYSVSREKKESFPLTVTSAQKNPTAFYLCASSIQPGYQETQYFGPGTRLLVL.

The CDR3 reads CASRSRILAGATYNEQFF. In DNA form, the CDR3 reads TGTGCCAGTAGAAGTAGGATTTTAGCGGGGGCCACTTACAATGAGCAGTTCTTC. This chain links TRBV19 with TRBJ2-1; 9 nucleotides align to TRBD2. The CDR3 sequence is 18 residues long. With 6 bases clipped from V and 4 bases from J, the junction kept 16 bases outside the gene matches. Germline V gene data show CDR1 as LNHDA and CDR2 as SQIVND (reference sequence).

The CDR3 loop reads CASSYGTESGYTF. The CDR3 DNA is TGTGCCAGCAGTTATGGGACAGAGAGCGGCTACACCTTC. The chain recombines TRBV6-5 with TRBJ1-2, with TRBD1 identical over 7 bases. The CDR3 runs to 13 residues. Looked up from germline, CDR1 is MNHEY and CDR2 is SVGAGI. J lost 8 bases, V lost 3 bases, and 6 bases had no gene match.

V and J are TRBV11-2 and TRBJ2-5; D unresolved. V was trimmed by 6 bases and J by 7 bases, leaving 9 bases between them. This CDR3 contains 11 residues. Germline V gene lookup returns CDR1 SGHAT and CDR2 FQNNGV. As DNA, the CDR3 is TGTGCCAGCAGGAACCTAGGGACCCAGTACTTC. Translating it yields CASRNLGTQYF.

The CDR3: CASGLGLPTQYF. The CDR3 region has the DNA TGTGCTAGTGGCCTGGGACTACCGACCCAGTACTTC. The chain joins TRBV12-5 to TRBJ2-5; 7 nucleotides line up with TRBD2. The junction had 5 bases not matched to a gene; V was cut back by 6 bases and J by 7 bases. The CDR3 is 12 amino acids. Germline V gene lookup returns CDR1 LGHNT and CDR2 FRNRAP.